This T cell receptor (beta chain) was identified during a study of blood T cell repertoires in COVID-19. Clones were read by immunoSEQ multiplex PCR, and TCRdb kept only the in-frame ones, dropping some. This sample has fewer than 150,000 clones, with 70% to 80% found just once. The source material was peripheral blood. The TCR sequence derives from a man aged 50-60 years with acute or convalescent COVID-19.

The DNA of the CDR3 is TGTGCCAGCAGCGGGACTAGCGGGAACAGTAAAAACACCGGGGAGCTGTTTTTT. This gives the protein CASSGTSGNSKNTGELFF. The gene calls are TRBV9 and TRBJ2-2; 12 bases align to TRBD2. J lost 2 bases, V lost 3 bases, and 8 bases had no gene match. Per germline, CDR1 SGDLS and CDR2 YYNGEE. The CDR3 sequence is 18 residues long.